The rows below give T cell receptor beta chains drawn from one sample of a study of response to subunit inactivated influenza vaccine. In TCRdb, the RT-PCR reads were re-called with MiXCR into one record per CDR3 protein. Of approximately 500,000 distinct CDR3 sequences in the sample, approximately 15% were seen once. Sequenced material: PBMCs from blood, taken about 13 days after vaccination. All receptors derive from a man aged 45-65 years who received an inactivated influenza vaccine. Each CDR3 is given with its conserved first and last residue. D genes are given only for firm matches. Size is stated for part of the rows, as once, few or many counts, or as a class when the clone is expanded.

v_gene,d_gene,j_gene,abundance,CDR3aa,CDR3nt
TRBV27,-,TRBJ2-7,-,CASSLFGESEQYF,TGTGCCAGCAGTTTATTTGGGGAATCCGAGCAGTACTTC
TRBV20-1,TRBD1,TRBJ2-7,few,CSARRDRGRGEQYF,TGCAGTGCTAGGAGGGACAGGGGGCGAGGGGAGCAGTACTTC
TRBV4-2,-,TRBJ2-5,-,CASSGTPGGTQYF,TGTGCCAGCAGCGGGACACCTGGGGGGACCCAGTACTTC
TRBV11-3,-,TRBJ1-1,-,CASSEVDTEAFF,TGTGCCAGCAGCGAGGTGGACACTGAAGCTTTCTTT
TRBV7-8,TRBD1,TRBJ2-7,-,CASSRQGQARGEQYF,TGTGCCAGCAGCCGGCAAGGACAGGCCAGGGGAGAGCAGTACTTC
TRBV23-1,TRBD1,TRBJ2-1,-,CASRPKGQWSGNEQFF,TGCGCCAGCAGACCAAAGGGACAGTGGAGTGGTAATGAGCAGTTCTTC
TRBV20-1,-,TRBJ2-2,few,CSARSANTGELFF,TGCAGTGCTAGATCAGCGAACACCGGGGAGCTGTTTTTT
TRBV6-2/TRBV6-3,-,TRBJ2-5,-,CASSHVGGQETQYF,TGTGCCAGCAGTCACGTTGGCGGACAAGAGACCCAGTACTTC
TRBV20-1,TRBD2,TRBJ2-1,-,CSARDASGGRNEQFF,TGCAGTGCTAGAGATGCTAGCGGAGGTCGCAATGAGCAGTTCTTC
TRBV5-4,TRBD2,TRBJ2-7,-,CASSHWLAGTYEQYF,TGTGCCAGCAGCCACTGGCTAGCGGGGACCTACGAGCAGTACTTC
TRBV28,-,TRBJ1-6,few,CASSFGDNTLHF,TGTGCCAGCAGTTTTGGGGACAACACCCTCCACTTT
TRBV4-2,TRBD1,TRBJ1-5,few,CASSQETGGSQPQHF,TGTGCCAGCAGCCAAGAGACAGGGGGCAGTCAGCCCCAGCATTTT
TRBV3-1,-,TRBJ2-5,few,CASSRMGETQYF,TGTGCCAGCAGCCGAATGGGGGAGACCCAGTACTTC
TRBV9,TRBD1,TRBJ2-3,few,CASSANRGLVPDTQYF,TGTGCCAGCAGCGCGAACAGGGGGTTAGTTCCAGATACGCAGTATTTT
TRBV18,-,TRBJ2-1,-,CASSPTEGNNEQFF,TGTGCCAGCTCACCGACCGAAGGGAACAATGAGCAGTTCTTC
TRBV20-1,-,TRBJ1-2,-,CSMASYLYGYTF,TGCAGTATGGCCAGCTACCTATATGGCTACACCTTC
TRBV20-1,-,TRBJ2-7,-,CSALGGEEQYF,TGCAGTGCTTTAGGTGGCGAGGAGCAGTACTTC
TRBV5-1,TRBD2,TRBJ2-7,-,CASSMALAGDSFYEQYF,TGCGCCAGCAGCATGGCACTAGCGGGAGATTCTTTCTACGAGCAGTACTTC
TRBV4-1,-,TRBJ2-3,many,CASSDRDFSLPTDTQYF,TGCGCCAGCAGCGACCGGGACTTTTCCCTACCCACAGATACGCAGTATTTT
TRBV7-9,TRBD1,TRBJ2-7,few,CASSSDRGDPGEQYF,TGTGCCAGCAGCTCGGACAGGGGGGATCCGGGGGAGCAGTACTTC
TRBV12-3/TRBV12-4,TRBD1,TRBJ2-7,-,CASSPTAGGYEQYF,TGTGCCAGCAGTCCCACCGCAGGGGGCTACGAGCAGTACTTC
TRBV24-1,-,TRBJ2-2,-,CATSDPRIRIGNTGELFF,TGTGCCACCAGTGATCCCCGAATTCGTATTGGGAACACCGGGGAGCTGTTTTTT
TRBV4-3,-,TRBJ2-4,-,CASSQGATGRDIQYF,TGCGCCAGCAGCCAAGGGGCCACGGGGCGAGACATTCAGTACTTC
TRBV5-1,TRBD1,TRBJ2-1,many,CASRSGQGVYNEQFF,TGCGCCAGCAGGTCGGGACAGGGGGTGTACAATGAGCAGTTCTTC
TRBV5-1,-,TRBJ2-5,-,CASSEGSWETQYF,TGCGCCAGCAGCGAAGGATCGTGGGAGACCCAGTACTTC
TRBV6-6,-,TRBJ1-5,many,CASSYYSNQPQHF,TGTGCCAGCAGTTACTATAGCAATCAGCCCCAGCATTTT
TRBV7-2,-,TRBJ1-1,few,CASSFQGTANTEAFF,TGTGCCAGCAGCTTCCAGGGAACTGCGAACACTGAAGCTTTCTTT
TRBV7-8,-,TRBJ2-7,-,CASSFPGPSRYEQYF,TGTGCCAGCAGCTTCCCGGGACCGAGCCGTTACGAGCAGTACTTC
TRBV2,-,TRBJ1-1,-,CASSWVNTEAFF,TGTGCCAGCAGCTGGGTGAACACTGAAGCTTTCTTT
TRBV10-3,-,TRBJ2-7,-,CAISGGQGYGYEQYF,TGTGCCATCAGTGGGGGGCAGGGGTACGGCTACGAGCAGTACTTC
TRBV18,-,TRBJ2-7,-,CASSPPDERLLKQYF,TGTGCCAGCTCACCACCCGACGAAAGATTACTCAAGCAGTACTTC
TRBV7-3,TRBD2,TRBJ2-1,-,CASGTGAGGKFF,TGTGCCAGTGGGACAGGAGCGGGAGGGAAGTTCTTC
TRBV7-6,-,TRBJ2-5,few,CASSLAMGPGTQYF,TGTGCCAGCAGCTTAGCAATGGGTCCCGGGACCCAGTACTTC
TRBV21-1,-,TRBJ1-5,few,CASSKEGSRRSRGFYISNQPQHF,TGTGCCAGCAGCAAAGAGGGAAGCAGGCGTTCCAGGGGTTTTTATATCAGCAATCAGCCCCAGCATTTT
TRBV20-1,TRBD2,TRBJ2-3,few,CSARGTSGRDTQYF,TGCAGTGCCAGAGGTACTAGCGGAAGAGATACGCAGTATTTT
TRBV5-1,-,TRBJ2-7,-,CASSSVGGAEQYF,TGCGCCAGCAGCTCCGTAGGGGGAGCCGAGCAGTACTTC
TRBV5-1,TRBD1,TRBJ2-3,few,CASSWGQGLSDTQYF,TGCGCCAGCAGCTGGGGACAGGGTTTATCAGATACGCAGTATTTT
TRBV28,TRBD1,TRBJ2-7,-,CASSSKIYTGGASYEQYF,TGTGCCAGCAGTTCTAAAATCTACACAGGGGGCGCCTCCTACGAGCAGTACTTC
TRBV18,TRBD2,TRBJ2-4,few,CASSPGLAGLAKNIQYF,TGTGCCAGCTCACCCGGACTAGCGGGACTAGCCAAAAACATTCAGTACTTC
TRBV6-5,-,TRBJ1-2,-,CASSYSTGGENGYTF,TGTGCCAGCAGTTACTCTACAGGCGGGGAGAATGGCTACACCTTC
TRBV12-3/TRBV12-4,-,TRBJ1-1,many,CASSLGAANTEAFF,TGTGCCAGCAGTTTGGGGGCGGCGAACACTGAAGCTTTCTTT
TRBV20-1,TRBD2,TRBJ2-7,-,CSARDGGVSSYEQYF,TGCAGTGCTAGAGATGGGGGGGTGAGCTCCTACGAGCAGTACTTC
TRBV5-1,-,TRBJ2-5,few,CASSVSTTKETQYF,TGCGCCAGCAGCGTTAGCACTACCAAAGAGACCCAGTACTTC
TRBV11-2,TRBD2,TRBJ2-1,-,CASSTSSGGGNEQFF,TGTGCCAGCAGCACTTCTAGCGGGGGGGGAAATGAGCAGTTCTTC
TRBV24-1,TRBD2,TRBJ2-4,few,CATSGPSGGKPKNIQYF,TGTGCCACCAGTGGACCTAGCGGGGGGAAGCCCAAAAACATTCAGTACTTC
TRBV2,TRBD2,TRBJ2-5,few,CASRPGLAGAYQETQYF,TGTGCCAGCAGACCCGGACTAGCGGGGGCGTACCAAGAGACCCAGTACTTC
TRBV7-9,-,TRBJ1-5,-,CASSLAGGPGQPQHF,TGTGCCAGCAGCTTAGCGGGCGGTCCGGGTCAGCCCCAGCATTTT
TRBV28,TRBD1,TRBJ2-3,few,CASRTGSTGTDTQYF,TGTGCCAGCAGGACAGGGTCAACCGGCACAGATACGCAGTATTTT
TRBV19,TRBD1,TRBJ2-1,few,CASSRTGGMDEQFF,TGTGCCAGTAGTAGGACAGGGGGAATGGATGAGCAGTTCTTC
TRBV29-1,-,TRBJ2-6,few,CSVEGEGSSGANVLTF,TGCAGCGTTGAAGGAGAGGGTAGCTCTGGGGCCAACGTCCTGACTTTC
TRBV18,-,TRBJ2-1,many,CASSREDSVGFF,TGTGCCAGCTCACGAGAGGACAGTGTCGGGTTCTTC
TRBV2,-,TRBJ2-1,-,CASSDWSNNEQFF,TGTGCCAGCAGTGATTGGTCCAACAATGAGCAGTTCTTC
TRBV18,-,TRBJ1-2,few,CASSPTGGENYGYTF,TGTGCCAGCTCACCGACCGGGGGGGAAAACTATGGCTACACCTTC
TRBV6-5,-,TRBJ2-3,-,CASSYGGPSTDTQYF,TGTGCCAGCAGTTACGGGGGGCCCAGCACAGATACGCAGTATTTT
TRBV7-6,-,TRBJ2-3,-,CASSDPGGMRTDTQYF,TGTGCCAGCAGCGACCCAGGTGGAATGCGGACAGATACGCAGTATTTT
TRBV2,TRBD1,TRBJ2-7,-,CASSDSAGGLYEQYF,TGTGCCAGCAGTGATTCTGCAGGGGGCTTGTACGAGCAGTACTTC
TRBV7-9,-,TRBJ1-5,-,CASSYVGVNQPQHF,TGTGCCAGCAGCTACGTAGGAGTCAATCAGCCCCAGCATTTT
TRBV4-2,TRBD2,TRBJ2-3,many,CASSQAHGSGGAGDTQYF,TGTGCCAGCAGCCAAGCCCATGGTAGCGGGGGGGCCGGAGATACGCAGTATTTT